The source of this T cell receptor (beta chain) is a study of blood T cell repertoires in COVID-19. About the study: The study drew acute and convalescent COVID-19 samples from the United States, Italy and Spain.

Those enrolled in Seattle joined during active infection and were followed longitudinally afterward. Measured with immunoSEQ multiplex PCR; TCRdb has only the in-frame clones, and not every one. Of about 290,000 clones in the sample, approximately 89% were seen once. Unmatched junction bases numbered 18, after V lost 4 bases and J lost 5 bases. The CDR3 totals 19 residues. The source of this sequence is a woman aged 30 to 39 with COVID-19, enrolled during active disease. This sequence joins TRBV23-1 and TRBJ1-5; 9 bases line up with TRBD1. TRBV23-1 is assigned to the ORF class and has an uncertain function. The sequenced sample was peripheral blood. The CDR3 sequence: CASSRASGETGGRDQPQHF. Written as DNA, the CDR3 is TGCGCCAGCAGTCGGGCTTCGGGGGAAACAGGGGGCAGGGATCAGCCCCAGCATTTT.